Listed below are T cell receptor beta chains from one sample, sequenced in a study of blood T cell repertoires in COVID-19. Some clones are missing from TCRdb's copy, which holds only in-frame ones; the method was immunoSEQ multiplex PCR. This table has about 100,000 clones, over 75% appearing once. The sequenced material came from peripheral blood. These receptors all come from a human donor in a cohort sampled during active COVID-19. CDR3s include the opening cysteine and the closing phenylalanine or tryptophan. D genes are given only for firm matches. Size tells how often a clone was seen (once, few, many) or the class of an expanded clone, and some rows leave it out.

abundance	v_gene	j_gene	d_gene	CDR3nt	CDR3aa
once	TRBV5-1	TRBJ2-7	.	TGCGCCAGCAGCCCGGACAGTATAAGGGTTTTCTACGAGCAGTACTTC	CASSPDSIRVFYEQYF
.	TRBV7-2	TRBJ1-5	.	TGTGCCAGCAGCTTAGACGGCAGGGATAGTCAGCCCCAGCATTTT	CASSLDGRDSQPQHF
few	TRBV7-9	TRBJ2-1	.	TGTGCCAGCAGCTTAATTGAAGCGTACAATGAGCAGTTCTTC	CASSLIEAYNEQFF
.	TRBV12-3/TRBV12-4	TRBJ1-2	TRBD1	TGTGCCAGCAGTTTTGACAGGGTCGGCTACACCTTC	CASSFDRVGYTF
few	TRBV5-1	TRBJ1-2	.	TGCGCCAGCAGTCAAGAAGGGGGTTCCAGGGCGCCCAGCTTC	CASSQEGGSRAPSF
.	TRBV21-1	TRBJ1-1	.	TGTGCCAGCAGCAAAAGCAGGACAGGAACGAACACTGAAGCTTTCTTT	CASSKSRTGTNTEAFF
.	TRBV13	TRBJ2-3	TRBD2	TGTGCCAGCAGCTTCAACCTAGCGGGGGTCACAGATACGCAGTATTTT	CASSFNLAGVTDTQYF
.	TRBV19	TRBJ1-1	TRBD1	TGTGCCAGTAGCGTGCAGGGGGCTGGCACTGAAGCTTTCTTT	CASSVQGAGTEAFF
.	TRBV7-2	TRBJ1-1	.	TGTGCCAGCAGCTTAGTCGGAGGGAACACTGAAGCTTTCTTT	CASSLVGGNTEAFF
few	TRBV6-2/TRBV6-3	TRBJ2-1	TRBD2	TGTGCCAGCAGTTACTCGGGGAGCGGGGCCTCCTACAATGAGCAGTTCTTC	CASSYSGSGASYNEQFF
once	TRBV2	TRBJ2-1	TRBD2	TGTGCCAGCAGTGAGTCTAGCGGGTACAATGAGCAGTTCTTC	CASSESSGYNEQFF
.	TRBV19	TRBJ1-5	.	TGTGCCTCAGAGGGCCTCGATCAGCCCCAGCATTTT	CASEGLDQPQHF
.	TRBV2	TRBJ1-2	TRBD1	TGTGCCACACTACAGGGGGCGGCCTATGGCTACACCTTC	CATLQGAAYGYTF
few	TRBV18	TRBJ1-5	.	TGTGCCAGCTCACCATTGGCCGGGCAGCCCCAGCATTTT	CASSPLAGQPQHF
once	TRBV5-4	TRBJ2-1	TRBD2	TGTGCCAGCAGCTTGGGGGGACTAGCGGGTCAAAATGAGCAGTTCTTC	CASSLGGLAGQNEQFF
.	TRBV5-6	TRBJ2-3	TRBD2	TGTGCCAGCAGCTTGACCACAGCGGGAAGAAGCACAGATACGCAGTATTTT	CASSLTTAGRSTDTQYF
.	TRBV2	TRBJ2-1	TRBD2	TGTGCCAGCAGTGAAGCAGGACTAGCGGGGAGCTCCTACAATGAGCAGTTCTTC	CASSEAGLAGSSYNEQFF
.	TRBV7-2	TRBJ2-7	.	TGTGCCAGCAGCTTAGAAGCGGATATCCTAGGGTACGAGCAGTACTTC	CASSLEADILGYEQYF
.	TRBV6-2/TRBV6-3	TRBJ2-1	.	TGTGCCAGCAGCCAACAGAGCTCCTACAATGAGCAGTTCTTC	CASSQQSSYNEQFF
.	TRBV19	TRBJ1-2	.	TGTGCCACCGCGTCACCACAGGGCGCGGGCTACACCTTC	CATASPQGAGYTF
.	TRBV4-3	TRBJ2-1	TRBD2	TGCGCCAGCAGCCAAGTAAGGCTAGCGGGAGGGCAGGAGCAGTTCTTC	CASSQVRLAGGQEQFF
.	TRBV18	TRBJ2-2	TRBD2	TGTGCCAGCTCACCCCTGACTAGCATGAACACCGGGGAGCTGTTTTTT	CASSPLTSMNTGELFF
.	TRBV4-1	TRBJ2-7	.	TGCGCCAGCAGCCAAGCGAGGCCAGGGCCTTACGAGCAGTACTTC	CASSQARPGPYEQYF
.	TRBV24-1	TRBJ1-5	.	TGTGCCACCAGTGATAACAGGGCATCTCAGCCCCAGCATTTT	CATSDNRASQPQHF
.	TRBV24-1	TRBJ1-2	.	TGTGCCACCAGTAGGGGAAACTATGGCTACACCTTC	CATSRGNYGYTF
.	TRBV20-1	TRBJ2-3	.	TGCAGTGCCACGGACTTCACGCAGTATTTT	CSATDFTQYF
.	TRBV7-9	TRBJ1-2	.	TGTGCCAGCAGCTTCACAGGGACCTATGGCTACACCTTC	CASSFTGTYGYTF
.	TRBV27	TRBJ2-1	TRBD2	TGTGCCAGCAGTCCGGGACAGCGACTAGCGGGAGCGCATGAGCAGTTCTTC	CASSPGQRLAGAHEQFF
.	TRBV11-2	TRBJ2-3	TRBD1	TGTGCCAGTGAAAAGGACAGGGGTCACACAGATACGCAGTATTTT	CASEKDRGHTDTQYF
.	TRBV7-9	TRBJ2-2	.	TGTGCCAGCAGCCTCAACACCGGGGAGCTGTTTTTT	CASSLNTGELFF
.	TRBV18	TRBJ1-5	TRBD1	TGTGCCAGCTCACCGCAACAGGGGCCGGGCAATCAGCCCCAGCATTTT	CASSPQQGPGNQPQHF
.	TRBV6-2/TRBV6-3	TRBJ2-5	.	TGTGCCAGCAGCCCCCGGACAGCCGTTACCCAAGAGACCCAGTACTTC	CASSPRTAVTQETQYF
.	TRBV5-8	TRBJ2-7	.	TGTGCCAGCAGCCCTAGAGGAGGGATCTCCTACGAGCAGTACTTC	CASSPRGGISYEQYF
.	TRBV5-1	TRBJ2-1	TRBD2	TGCGCCAGCAGCATGACTAGCGGGGGGGCCTACAATGAGCAGTTCTTC	CASSMTSGGAYNEQFF
.	TRBV12-5	TRBJ2-5	.	TGTGCTAGTGGAGGGCCAGGGGCCGAGACCCAGTACTTC	CASGGPGAETQYF
once	TRBV5-5	TRBJ2-5	.	TGTGCCAGCAGTCCCCCGGCGGGTGAGGAGACCCAGTACTTC	CASSPPAGEETQYF
.	TRBV6-5	TRBJ1-2	TRBD1	TGTGCCAGCAGAATGGACAGGACGAACTATGGCTACACCTTC	CASRMDRTNYGYTF
once	TRBV4-1	TRBJ1-2	TRBD1	TGCGCCAGCAGCCAATGGACAGGGGAGAGGGCCTATGGCTACACCTTC	CASSQWTGERAYGYTF
.	TRBV7-9	TRBJ2-7	TRBD1	TGTGCCAGCAGCTGGAACGGACAGGGGGGAGAGTACTTC	CASSWNGQGGEYF
.	TRBV18	TRBJ2-5	.	TGTGCCAGCTCACCTGGGACACCGGTCGAGACCCAGTACTTC	CASSPGTPVETQYF
.	TRBV4-1	TRBJ1-2	.	TGCGCCAGCAGCCAAGATTCGACAGGCCGCTCCTATGGCTACACCTTC	CASSQDSTGRSYGYTF
.	TRBV7-9	TRBJ2-1	TRBD2	TGTGCCAGCAGCCCCCCCTTCCTAGCGGGTTACAATGAGCAGTTCTTC	CASSPPFLAGYNEQFF
.	TRBV6-5	TRBJ2-7	.	TGTGCCAGCAGGGGGGGACTTTCCTACGAGCAGTACTTC	CASRGGLSYEQYF
.	TRBV27	TRBJ1-1	TRBD1	TGTGCCAGCAGGCTGGGACAGACCACTGAAGCTTTCTTT	CASRLGQTTEAFF
.	TRBV19	TRBJ1-1	.	TGTGCCAGTAGTATAATAAGCTCCACTGAAGCTTTCTTT	CASSIISSTEAFF
.	TRBV12-3/TRBV12-4	TRBJ1-1	.	TGTGCCAGCAGTCTACTCTCTGAAGCTTTCTTT	CASSLLSEAFF
.	TRBV19	TRBJ2-6	.	TGTGCCAGTAACCACAGGAAAATCTACTCTGGGGCCAACGTCCTGACTTTC	CASNHRKIYSGANVLTF
.	TRBV24-1	TRBJ2-1	.	TGTGCCACCAGTGGATTAGCGGAAAATGAGCAGTTCTTC	CATSGLAENEQFF
.	TRBV30	TRBJ2-4	TRBD2	TGTGCCTGGAGTCCTTGGACTAGCGGGACTTTAGCCAAAAACATTCAGTACTTC	CAWSPWTSGTLAKNIQYF
.	TRBV4-3	TRBJ2-3	.	TGCGCCAGCAGCCAAGTTTACGCGGGGCTCACAGATACGCAGTATTTT	CASSQVYAGLTDTQYF
.	TRBV7-2	TRBJ2-7	TRBD2	TGTGCCAGCAGCTTAGAAAGCGGGGGGGCCTACGAGCAGTACTTC	CASSLESGGAYEQYF
.	TRBV30	TRBJ2-1	TRBD2	TGTGCCTGGAGGGGGGGACCTATAAGCGGGAGGAGATACAATGAGCAGTTCTTC	CAWRGGPISGRRYNEQFF
.	TRBV5-1	TRBJ2-5	TRBD1	TGCGCCAGCAGAGGACAGGTCGGTCCTCAAGAGACCCAGTACTTC	CASRGQVGPQETQYF
.	TRBV25-1	TRBJ2-7	.	TGTGCCAGCAGTAGCCCAAACTCCTACGAGCAGTACTTC	CASSSPNSYEQYF
.	TRBV18	TRBJ2-1	.	TGTGCCAGCTCACCAAACTCCTCGCCGAATGAGCAGTTCTTC	CASSPNSSPNEQFF
.	TRBV7-9	TRBJ2-5	.	TGTGCCAGCAGCCTCCGGACTTTACAAGAGACCCAGTACTTC	CASSLRTLQETQYF